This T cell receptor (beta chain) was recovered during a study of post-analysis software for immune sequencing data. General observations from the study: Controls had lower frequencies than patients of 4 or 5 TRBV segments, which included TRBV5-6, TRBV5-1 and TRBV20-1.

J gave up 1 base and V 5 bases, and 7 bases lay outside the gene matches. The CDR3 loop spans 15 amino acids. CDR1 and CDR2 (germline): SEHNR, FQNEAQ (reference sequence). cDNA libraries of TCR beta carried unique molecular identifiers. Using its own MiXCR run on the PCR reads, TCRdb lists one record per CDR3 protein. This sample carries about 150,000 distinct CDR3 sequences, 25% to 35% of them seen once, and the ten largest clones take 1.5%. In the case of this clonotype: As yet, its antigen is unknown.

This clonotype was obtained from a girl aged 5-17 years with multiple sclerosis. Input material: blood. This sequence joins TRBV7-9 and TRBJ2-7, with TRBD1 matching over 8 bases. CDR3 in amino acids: CASSPGQGRSYEQYF. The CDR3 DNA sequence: TGTGCCAGCAGCCCCGGACAGGGAAGGTCCTACGAGCAGTACTTC.